The clone carrying this T cell receptor (beta chain) was seen a few times. Its antigen is as yet unknown. The sample is drawn from a study of Graves' ophthalmopathy and Graves' hyperthyroidism. This CDR3 has 16 amino acids. Germline assignment: CDR1 MNHEY and CDR2 SVGAGI. Trimming stripped 0 bases from V and 1 base from J, with 12 bases between. Overall study results and limits: Both a roughly 65% sensitivity and a roughly 72% specificity characterized the model's predictions of ophthalmopathy progression.

Amplified TCR beta CDR3 regions were obtained using RNA transcripts as template. HTBI primers were used in a first-round RT-PCR, which preceded a second-round multiplex PCR. TCRdb re-called the multiplex PCR reads through MiXCR, storing one row per CDR3 protein. The table has 150,000 to 200,000 distinct CDR3 sequences, approximately 40% seen once. The chain has TRBV6-5 and TRBJ1-1; D gene ambiguous. Sequenced material: peripheral blood. This clonotype originated in a man aged 25 to 40 with Graves' ophthalmopathy. The CDR3 spells CASSYSTILENTEAFF. CDR3 nucleotides: TGTGCCAGCAGTTACTCGACTATTTTGGAGAACACTGAAGCTTTCTTT.